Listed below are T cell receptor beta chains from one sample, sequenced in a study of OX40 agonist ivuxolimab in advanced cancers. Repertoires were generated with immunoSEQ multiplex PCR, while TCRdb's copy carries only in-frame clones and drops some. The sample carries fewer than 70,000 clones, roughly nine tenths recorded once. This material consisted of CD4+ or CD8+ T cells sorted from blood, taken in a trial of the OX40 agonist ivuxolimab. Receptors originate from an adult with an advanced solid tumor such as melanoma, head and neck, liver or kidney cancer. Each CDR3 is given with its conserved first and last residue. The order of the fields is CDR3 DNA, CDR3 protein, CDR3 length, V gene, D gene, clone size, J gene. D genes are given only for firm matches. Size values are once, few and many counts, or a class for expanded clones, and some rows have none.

TGCGCCAGCAGCCTCGAAGTGAGCGGGGGATTCTACGAGCAGTACTTC | CASSLEVSGGFYEQYF | 16 | TRBV4-1 | TRBD2 | - | TRBJ2-7
TGTGCTAGCAGCGTTTTAGCGGGGGGACAAGAGACCCAGTACTTC | CASSVLAGGQETQYF | 15 | TRBV7-7 | TRBD2 | - | TRBJ2-5
TGTGCCAGTTCCCCCGGGACACTGAACACCGGGGAGCTGTTTTTT | CASSPGTLNTGELFF | 15 | TRBV6-5 | - | - | TRBJ2-2
TGTGCCAGTCGCACCAACAACGAAGAGACCCAGTACTTC | CASRTNNEETQYF | 13 | TRBV19 | - | - | TRBJ2-5
TGTGCCAGCAGCTTAAACCCGGGCCCTCTTGGAGGAGAGACCCAGTACTTC | CASSLNPGPLGGETQYF | 17 | TRBV11-3 | - | - | TRBJ2-5
TGTGCCATCAGTGAGTCGTCGGGGTTACAGGCGAACACTGAAGCTTTCTTT | CAISESSGLQANTEAFF | 17 | TRBV10-3 | - | - | TRBJ1-1
TGTGCCAGCAGTGAACTAGGGGCTGGGGCCAACGTCCTGACTTTC | CASSELGAGANVLTF | 15 | TRBV2 | - | - | TRBJ2-6
TGCAGCGTCCGGACAGTTGGGGCTGAAGCTTTCTTT | CSVRTVGAEAFF | 12 | TRBV29-1 | - | - | TRBJ1-1
TGTGCCAGCAGCTTTAGCGGGATCAATGAGCAGTTCTTC | CASSFSGINEQFF | 13 | TRBV6-1 | TRBD2 | - | TRBJ2-1
TGTGCCATCAGTGGGCAGGGGGCCACCTCTGGGGCCAACGTCCTGACTTTC | CAISGQGATSGANVLTF | 17 | TRBV10-3 | TRBD1 | - | TRBJ2-6
TGCAGCGTTGAAAAGGGACTAGCGGGTGGCAATGAGCAGTTCTTC | CSVEKGLAGGNEQFF | 15 | TRBV29-1 | TRBD2 | - | TRBJ2-1
TGTGCCAGCACGACGACAGGGGGTTATCTGGAGAACACTGAAGCTTTCTTT | CASTTTGGYLENTEAFF | 17 | TRBV19 | TRBD1 | - | TRBJ1-1
TGTGCCAGCACCATCAGTCGGGGCTCCTACGAGCAGTACTTC | CASTISRGSYEQYF | 14 | TRBV27 | - | - | TRBJ2-7
TGTGCCAGCAGCGGGACAGTAGCTAACTATGGCTACACCTTC | CASSGTVANYGYTF | 14 | TRBV28 | TRBD1 | - | TRBJ1-2
TGTGCCAGCAGCCCGGACAGGGGAATGGGAAACACCTTC | CASSPDRGMGNTF | 13 | TRBV27 | TRBD1 | - | TRBJ1-2
TGTGCCAGTAGTATGCTGGACTGGCCTAACTATGGCTACACCTTC | CASSMLDWPNYGYTF | 15 | TRBV19 | - | - | TRBJ1-2
TGCGCCAGCAGCTTGACGACAGATACGCAGTATTTT | CASSLTTDTQYF | 12 | TRBV5-1 | - | - | TRBJ2-3
TGCGCCAGCAGGGACATGATGAACACTGAAGCTTTCTTT | CASRDMMNTEAFF | 13 | TRBV5-1 | - | - | TRBJ1-1
TGTGCCACCAGCAGGGGACTAGTAAGCAATGAGCAGTTCTTC | CATSRGLVSNEQFF | 14 | TRBV15 | TRBD2 | - | TRBJ2-1
TGTGCCAGCAGCCCGCGGGGGGGGAGCGCTGAAGCTTTCTTT | CASSPRGGSAEAFF | 14 | TRBV9 | - | - | TRBJ1-1
TGTGCCAGCAGCTTAGGGACATTGAACACTGAAGCTTTCTTT | CASSLGTLNTEAFF | 14 | TRBV7-3 | - | - | TRBJ1-1
TGTGCCAGCTCACCTACTCACAGCGAAAATTCACCCCTCCACTTT | CASSPTHSENSPLHF | 15 | TRBV18 | - | - | TRBJ1-6
TGCGCCAGCAGCTCCTTACAGGGAAAAAACCACGAGCAGTACTTC | CASSSLQGKNHEQYF | 15 | TRBV5-1 | - | - | TRBJ2-7
TGTGCCAGCACCCGGGGGGAGGCACCGAATCAGCCCCAGCATTTT | CASTRGEAPNQPQHF | 15 | TRBV28 | - | - | TRBJ1-5
TGCAGCGTTGCTCCTTCTGGGCACGAGCAGTACTTC | CSVAPSGHEQYF | 12 | TRBV29-1 | - | once | TRBJ2-7
TGTGCCAGCAGAGTGGGGGACAGGCCATCCTACGAGCAGTACTTC | CASRVGDRPSYEQYF | 15 | TRBV28 | TRBD1 | - | TRBJ2-7
TGTGCCAGCAGTCATGGACAGCCCTACAATCAGCCCCAGCATTTT | CASSHGQPYNQPQHF | 15 | TRBV28 | - | once | TRBJ1-5
TGTGCCAGCAGCCTAGGGGGTGCCGGCTCTGGAAACACCATATATTTT | CASSLGGAGSGNTIYF | 16 | TRBV9 | - | - | TRBJ1-3
TGTGCCAGCTCACCAGACGACAGGATCTATGGCTACACCTTC | CASSPDDRIYGYTF | 14 | TRBV18 | - | - | TRBJ1-2
TGTGCCAGCAATTTAGTTGGGCAAGAGACCCAGTACTTC | CASNLVGQETQYF | 13 | TRBV2 | - | - | TRBJ2-5
TGTGCCAGCAGCTTAAGCGACTCCGACGAGCAGTACTTC | CASSLSDSDEQYF | 13 | TRBV11-2 | - | - | TRBJ2-7
TGCGCCAGCAGGGAGGGAACTAATGAAAAACTGTTTTTT | CASREGTNEKLFF | 13 | TRBV5-1 | - | - | TRBJ1-4
TGTGCCACCAGCAGAGGTGAGGCAGGAGTAGGCTACACCTTC | CATSRGEAGVGYTF | 14 | TRBV15 | - | - | TRBJ1-2
TGTGCCAGCAGTGTGGGACAGGGGGGCAATCAGCCCCAGCATTTT | CASSVGQGGNQPQHF | 15 | TRBV6-6 | TRBD1 | - | TRBJ1-5
TGTGCCAGCAGCTACTCAGCGGTGAACACCGGGGAGCTGTTTTTT | CASSYSAVNTGELFF | 15 | TRBV7-2 | - | - | TRBJ2-2
TGTGCCAGCAGCTTAGATCAGGGAGATCAGCCCCAGCATTTT | CASSLDQGDQPQHF | 14 | TRBV7-2 | - | - | TRBJ1-5
TGTGCCAGCAGCGTATCCCCCGGGGAGCTGTTTTTT | CASSVSPGELFF | 12 | TRBV9 | - | - | TRBJ2-2
TGTGCCAGCAGCCAATCACTCCCCTATGGCTACACCTTC | CASSQSLPYGYTF | 13 | TRBV16 | - | few | TRBJ1-2
TGCGCCAGCAGCTTATCCGGGACAGCGGGCGAGCAGTACTTC | CASSLSGTAGEQYF | 14 | TRBV5-1 | - | - | TRBJ2-7
TGTGCCACCAATGGCGGGGCTCGCACAGATACGCAGTATTTT | CATNGGARTDTQYF | 14 | TRBV10-3 | - | - | TRBJ2-3
TGTGCCAGCAGTCGCCTCAATGAGCAGTTCTTC | CASSRLNEQFF | 11 | TRBV6-6 | - | - | TRBJ2-1
TGTGCCAGCAGAGCCGGGACTAGCGGGAGGCAGTACTTC | CASRAGTSGRQYF | 13 | TRBV5-4 | TRBD2 | - | TRBJ2-7
TGTGCCAGCAGCTTAGTAGGGACTAGCCGGGATACGCAGTATTTT | CASSLVGTSRDTQYF | 15 | TRBV7-2 | TRBD2 | - | TRBJ2-3
TGTGCCAGCAGCAAAGAGGGCTACAATCAGCCCCAGCATTTT | CASSKEGYNQPQHF | 14 | TRBV6-1 | - | - | TRBJ1-5
TGCGCCAGCAGCCAAGTGGGGGGGCCAGATACGCAGTATTTT | CASSQVGGPDTQYF | 14 | TRBV4-3 | - | - | TRBJ2-3
TGCGCCAGCAGTTCGTCGACAGGGGGCCGGACCGGGGAGCTGTTTTTT | CASSSSTGGRTGELFF | 16 | TRBV5-1 | TRBD1 | once | TRBJ2-2
TGTGCCAGCAAGGAACAGGCCTCCTACGAGCAGTACTTC | CASKEQASYEQYF | 13 | TRBV6-1 | - | - | TRBJ2-7
TGTGCCGCCCGGACTAGCGGGAGGTCCTACAATGAGCAGTTCTTC | CAARTSGRSYNEQFF | 15 | TRBV28 | TRBD2 | - | TRBJ2-1
TGCGCCAGCAGCTTGGAGGGGCAGGGAGTGAACACTGAAGCTTTCTTT | CASSLEGQGVNTEAFF | 16 | TRBV5-1 | - | few | TRBJ1-1
TGTGCCAGCAGTGGGCGGACAGGGGGCCGGATCGCCTTC | CASSGRTGGRIAF | 13 | TRBV2 | TRBD1 | - | TRBJ1-2
TGTGCCAGCAGCCACGACAGGGGGCCGCGAGGTAACTATGGCTACACCTTC | CASSHDRGPRGNYGYTF | 17 | TRBV9 | TRBD1 | - | TRBJ1-2
TGTGCCACCAGCAGAGGCCTAGCGGTCACAGATACGCAGTATTTT | CATSRGLAVTDTQYF | 15 | TRBV15 | TRBD2 | - | TRBJ2-3